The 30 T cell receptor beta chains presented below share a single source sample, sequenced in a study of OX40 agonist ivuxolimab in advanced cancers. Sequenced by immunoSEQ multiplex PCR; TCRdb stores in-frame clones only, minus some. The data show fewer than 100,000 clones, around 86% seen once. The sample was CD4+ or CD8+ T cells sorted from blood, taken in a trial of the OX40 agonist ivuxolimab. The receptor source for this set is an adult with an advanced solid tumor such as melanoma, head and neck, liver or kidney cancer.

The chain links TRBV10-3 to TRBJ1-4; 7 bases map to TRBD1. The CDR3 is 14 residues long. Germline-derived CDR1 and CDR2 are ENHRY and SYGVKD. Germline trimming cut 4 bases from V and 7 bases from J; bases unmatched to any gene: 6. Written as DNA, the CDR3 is TGTGCCATCAGTGCCCGGGACAGTTTTGAAAAACTGTTTTTT. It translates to CAISARDSFEKLFF.

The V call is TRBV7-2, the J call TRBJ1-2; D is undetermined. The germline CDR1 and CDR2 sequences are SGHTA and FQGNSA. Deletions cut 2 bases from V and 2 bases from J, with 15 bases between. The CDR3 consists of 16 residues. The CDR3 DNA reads TGTGCCAGCAGCTTATCTGGACCTCTCTTCAACTATGGCTACACCTTC. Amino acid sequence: CASSLSGPLFNYGYTF.

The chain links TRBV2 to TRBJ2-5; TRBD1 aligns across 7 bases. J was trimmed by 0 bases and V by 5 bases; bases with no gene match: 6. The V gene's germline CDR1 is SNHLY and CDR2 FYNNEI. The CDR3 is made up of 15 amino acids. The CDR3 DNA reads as TGTGCCAGCAGTTTGGAACAGGGGTACCAAGAGACCCAGTACTTC. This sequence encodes CASSLEQGYQETQYF.

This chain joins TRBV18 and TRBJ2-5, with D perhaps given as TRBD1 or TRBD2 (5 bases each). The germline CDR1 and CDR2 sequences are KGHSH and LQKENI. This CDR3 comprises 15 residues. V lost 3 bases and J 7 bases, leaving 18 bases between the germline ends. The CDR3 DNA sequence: TGTGCCAGCTCACCGGTATCGGGACCTGAAGGGACCCAGTACTTC. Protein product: CASSPVSGPEGTQYF.

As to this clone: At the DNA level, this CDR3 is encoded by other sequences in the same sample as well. CDR3: CASSLMASQETQYF. In nucleotides, the CDR3 is TGTGCCAGCAGCTTAATGGCTAGCCAAGAGACCCAGTACTTC. This chain joins TRBV7-3 and TRBJ2-5; no reliable D call. Between the trimmed V and J ends, which lost 1 base and 1 base, there was a span of 7 bases. CDR1 is SGHTA, CDR2 FQGTGA, per germline. The CDR3 runs 14 residues.

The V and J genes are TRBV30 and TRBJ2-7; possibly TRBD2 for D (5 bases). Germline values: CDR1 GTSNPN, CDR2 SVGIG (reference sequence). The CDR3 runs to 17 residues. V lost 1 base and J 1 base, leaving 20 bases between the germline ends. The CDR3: CAWSEDWTLNGSYEQYF. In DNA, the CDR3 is TGTGCCTGGAGTGAGGATTGGACTCTGAACGGGTCCTACGAGCAGTACTTC.

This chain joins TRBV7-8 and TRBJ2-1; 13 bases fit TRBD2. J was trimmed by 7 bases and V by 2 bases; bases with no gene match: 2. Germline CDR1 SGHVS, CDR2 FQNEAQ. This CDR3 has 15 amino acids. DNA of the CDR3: TGTGCCAGCAGCTTAACTAGCGGGGGGGAAAATGAGCAGTTCTTC. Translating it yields CASSLTSGGENEQFF.

In DNA form, the CDR3 reads TGTGCCAGCAGCTTAGGACAGGGGGGCAATCAGCCCCAGCATTTT. Protein sequence: CASSLGQGGNQPQHF. The chain recombines TRBV11-2 with TRBJ1-5; 9 nucleotides agree with TRBD1. V trimming: 1 base; J trimming: 2 bases; junction bases outside the gene matches: 0. From germline, CDR1 is SGHAT and CDR2 FQNNGV. CDR3 size: 15 residues.

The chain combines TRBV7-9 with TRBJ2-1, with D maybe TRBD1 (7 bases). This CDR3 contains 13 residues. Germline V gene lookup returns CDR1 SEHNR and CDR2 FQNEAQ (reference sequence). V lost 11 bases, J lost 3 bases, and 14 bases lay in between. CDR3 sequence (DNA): TGTGCCCTTGAGCAGGGGGGCTACAATGAGCAGTTCTTC. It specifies CALEQGGYNEQFF.

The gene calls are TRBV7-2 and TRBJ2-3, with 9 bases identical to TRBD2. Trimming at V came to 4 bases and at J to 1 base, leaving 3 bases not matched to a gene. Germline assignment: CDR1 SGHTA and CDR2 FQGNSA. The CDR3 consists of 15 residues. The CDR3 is CASSSRLAGTDTQYF. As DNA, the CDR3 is TGTGCCAGCAGCTCCCGACTAGCGGGCACAGATACGCAGTATTTT.

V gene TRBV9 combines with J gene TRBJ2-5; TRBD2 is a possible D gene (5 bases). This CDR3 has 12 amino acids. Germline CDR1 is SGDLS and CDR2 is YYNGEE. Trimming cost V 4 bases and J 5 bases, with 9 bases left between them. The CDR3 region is CASSLSGETQYF. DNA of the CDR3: TGTGCCAGCAGCCTCTCGGGGGAGACCCAGTACTTC. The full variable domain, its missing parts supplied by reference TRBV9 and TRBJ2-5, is DSGVTQTPKHLITATGQRVTLRCSPRSGDLSVYWYQQSLDQGLQFLIQYYNGEERAKGNILERFSAQQFPDLHSELNLSSLELGDSALYFCASSLSGETQYFGPGTRLLVL.

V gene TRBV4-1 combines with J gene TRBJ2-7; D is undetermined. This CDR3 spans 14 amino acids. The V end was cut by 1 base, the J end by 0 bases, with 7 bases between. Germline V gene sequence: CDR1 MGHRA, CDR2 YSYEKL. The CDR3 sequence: CASSQGLPSYEQYF. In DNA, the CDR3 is TGCGCCAGCAGCCAAGGACTCCCCTCCTACGAGCAGTACTTC.

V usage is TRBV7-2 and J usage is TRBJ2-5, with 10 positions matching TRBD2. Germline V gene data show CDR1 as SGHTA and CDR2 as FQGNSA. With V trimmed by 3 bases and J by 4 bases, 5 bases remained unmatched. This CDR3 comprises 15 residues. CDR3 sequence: CASSFGTSARETQYF. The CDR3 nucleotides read TGTGCCAGCAGCTTTGGGACTAGCGCAAGAGAGACCCAGTACTTC.

The CDR3 DNA is TGTGCCAGCAGCTTAGGGTCAGGGACAACCTACGAGCAGTACTTC. It codes for CASSLGSGTTYEQYF. V is TRBV5-6 and J is TRBJ2-7, with a weak D call TRBD1 (6 bases). There are 15 residues in the CDR3. Trimming removed 2 bases from V and 2 bases from J, with 14 bases in between. CDR1 SGHDT and CDR2 YYEEEE come from the germline V gene.

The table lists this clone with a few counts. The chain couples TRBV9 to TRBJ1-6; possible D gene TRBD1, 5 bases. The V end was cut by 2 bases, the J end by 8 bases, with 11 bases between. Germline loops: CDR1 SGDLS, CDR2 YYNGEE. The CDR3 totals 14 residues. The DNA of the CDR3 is TGTGCCAGCAGCGTGGGGCAGGGCGATTCACCCCTCCACTTT. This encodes CASSVGQGDSPLHF.

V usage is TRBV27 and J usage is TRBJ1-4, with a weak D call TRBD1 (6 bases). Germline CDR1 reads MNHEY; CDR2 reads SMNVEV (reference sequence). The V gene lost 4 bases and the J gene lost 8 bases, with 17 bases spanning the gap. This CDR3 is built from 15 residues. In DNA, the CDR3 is TGTGCCAGCAGTTCCCCCCGGGGGCAAGGCGAAAAACTGTTTTTT. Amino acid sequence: CASSSPRGQGEKLFF.

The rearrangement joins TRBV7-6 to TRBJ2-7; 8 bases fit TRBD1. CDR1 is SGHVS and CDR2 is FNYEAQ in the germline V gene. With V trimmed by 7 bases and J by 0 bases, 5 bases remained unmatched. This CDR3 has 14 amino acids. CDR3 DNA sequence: TGTGCCAGCAACCAGGGGGCATTCTCCTACGAGCAGTACTTC. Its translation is CASNQGAFSYEQYF.

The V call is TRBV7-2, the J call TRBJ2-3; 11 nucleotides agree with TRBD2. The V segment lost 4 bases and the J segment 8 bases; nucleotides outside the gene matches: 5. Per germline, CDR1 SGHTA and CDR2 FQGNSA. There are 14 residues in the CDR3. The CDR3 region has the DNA TGTGCCAGCAGCTCCACTAGCGGGGGCGGTACGCAGTATTTT. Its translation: CASSSTSGGGTQYF.

In nucleotides, the CDR3 is TGTGCCTGGGCAACGCACTTTAACACTGAAGCTTTCTTT. Translated, it gives CAWATHFNTEAFF. V gene TRBV30 combines with J gene TRBJ1-1; no clear D gene. The CDR3 runs to 13 residues. Trimming left V 5 bases short and J 2 bases short, with 12 bases between. Germline CDR1 is GTSNPN and CDR2 is SVGIG (reference sequence).

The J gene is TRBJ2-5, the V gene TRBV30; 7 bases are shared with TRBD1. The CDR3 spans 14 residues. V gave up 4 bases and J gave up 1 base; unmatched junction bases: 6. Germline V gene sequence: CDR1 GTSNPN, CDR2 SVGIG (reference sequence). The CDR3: CAWKRGPLQETQYF. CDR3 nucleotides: TGTGCCTGGAAGAGGGGGCCACTCCAAGAGACCCAGTACTTC.

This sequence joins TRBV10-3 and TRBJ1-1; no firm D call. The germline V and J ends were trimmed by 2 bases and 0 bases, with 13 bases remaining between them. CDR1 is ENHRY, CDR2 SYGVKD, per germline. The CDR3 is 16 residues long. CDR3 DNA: TGTGCCATCAGTGAGCATGGGAGGCGGGTGAACACTGAAGCTTTCTTT. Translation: CAISEHGRRVNTEAFF.

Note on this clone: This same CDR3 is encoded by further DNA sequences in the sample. The DNA for the CDR3 is TGTGCCAGCAGCGTAGTTGGGACAGGCGATAATTCACCCCTCCACTTT. This gives the protein CASSVVGTGDNSPLHF. The rearrangement uses TRBV9 and TRBJ1-6; 8 bases match TRBD1. Germline CDR1 reads SGDLS; CDR2 reads YYNGEE. The CDR3 runs 16 residues. Losses at the gene ends were 0 bases for V and 5 bases for J; bases not matched to a gene: 4.

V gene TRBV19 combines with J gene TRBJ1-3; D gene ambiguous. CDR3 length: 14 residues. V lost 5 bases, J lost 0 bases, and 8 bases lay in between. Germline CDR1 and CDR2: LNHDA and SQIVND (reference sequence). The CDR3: CASSPASSGNTIYF. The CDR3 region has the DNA TGTGCCAGTAGTCCCGCAAGCTCTGGAAACACCATATATTTT.

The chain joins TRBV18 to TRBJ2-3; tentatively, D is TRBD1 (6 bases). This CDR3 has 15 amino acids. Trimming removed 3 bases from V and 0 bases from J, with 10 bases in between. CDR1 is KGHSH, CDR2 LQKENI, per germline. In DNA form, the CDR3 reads TGTGCCAGCTCACCCAGGGGATCTAGCACAGATACGCAGTATTTT. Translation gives CASSPRGSSTDTQYF.

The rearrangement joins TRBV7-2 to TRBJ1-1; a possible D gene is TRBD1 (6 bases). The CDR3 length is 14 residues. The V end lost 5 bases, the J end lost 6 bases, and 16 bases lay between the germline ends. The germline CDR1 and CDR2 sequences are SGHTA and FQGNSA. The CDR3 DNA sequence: TGTGCCAGCAGCATTTCGGGGGCTTTCTCTGAAGCTTTCTTT. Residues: CASSISGAFSEAFF.

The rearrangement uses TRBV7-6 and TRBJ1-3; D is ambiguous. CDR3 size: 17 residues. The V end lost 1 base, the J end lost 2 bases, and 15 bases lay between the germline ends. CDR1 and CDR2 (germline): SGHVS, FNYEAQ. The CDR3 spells CASSLGVGRRAGNTIYF. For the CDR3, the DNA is TGTGCCAGCAGCTTAGGAGTCGGGCGAAGGGCTGGAAACACCATATATTTT.

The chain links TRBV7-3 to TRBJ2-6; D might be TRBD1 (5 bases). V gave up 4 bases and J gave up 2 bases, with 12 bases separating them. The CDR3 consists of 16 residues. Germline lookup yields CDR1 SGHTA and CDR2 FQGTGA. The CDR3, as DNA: TGTGCCAGCAGCTCAAATACAGGCCCTGGGGCCAACGTCCTGACTTTC. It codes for CASSSNTGPGANVLTF.

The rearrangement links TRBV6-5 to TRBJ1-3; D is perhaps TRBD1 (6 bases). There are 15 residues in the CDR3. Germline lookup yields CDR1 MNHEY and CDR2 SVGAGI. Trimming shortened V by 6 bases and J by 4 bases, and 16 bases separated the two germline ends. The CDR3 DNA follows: TGTGCCAGCAGACCCCGGGGGGCGCGGGGAAACACCATATATTTT. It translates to CASRPRGARGNTIYF.

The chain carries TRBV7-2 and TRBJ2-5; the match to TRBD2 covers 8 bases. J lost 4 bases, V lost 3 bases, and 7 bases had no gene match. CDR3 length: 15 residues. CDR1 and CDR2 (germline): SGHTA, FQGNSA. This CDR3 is CASSFGSGGGETQYF. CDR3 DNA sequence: TGTGCCAGCAGCTTTGGGTCCGGGGGGGGAGAGACCCAGTACTTC.

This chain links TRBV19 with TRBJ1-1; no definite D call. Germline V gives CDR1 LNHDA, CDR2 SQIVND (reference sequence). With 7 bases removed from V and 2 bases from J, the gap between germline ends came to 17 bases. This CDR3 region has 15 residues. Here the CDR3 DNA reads TGTGCCAGTATACCCCAGGCGGATCACAACACTGAAGCTTTCTTT. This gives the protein CASIPQADHNTEAFF.